This TCR beta chain was sequenced in a study of shared clonotypes between healthy human individuals. Sequenced by immunoSEQ multiplex PCR; TCRdb stores in-frame clones only, minus some. This table holds approximately 510,000 clones, more than 65% found once. Unmatched junction bases numbered 8, after V lost 3 bases and J lost 7 bases. Germline lookup yields CDR1 LNHDA and CDR2 SQIVND (reference sequence). The CDR3 contains 17 residues. Material: PBMCs. The rearrangement uses TRBV19 and TRBJ2-1; 14 bases map to TRBD2. This sequence was found in a woman between 35 and 50 years old in good health. Some clones in this sample may be carry-over from other donors' samples. CDR3 bases: TGTGCCAGTAGTATTCTTTGGACTAGCGGGAGGATTAATGAGCAGTTCTTC. It yields the protein CASSILWTSGRINEQFF.